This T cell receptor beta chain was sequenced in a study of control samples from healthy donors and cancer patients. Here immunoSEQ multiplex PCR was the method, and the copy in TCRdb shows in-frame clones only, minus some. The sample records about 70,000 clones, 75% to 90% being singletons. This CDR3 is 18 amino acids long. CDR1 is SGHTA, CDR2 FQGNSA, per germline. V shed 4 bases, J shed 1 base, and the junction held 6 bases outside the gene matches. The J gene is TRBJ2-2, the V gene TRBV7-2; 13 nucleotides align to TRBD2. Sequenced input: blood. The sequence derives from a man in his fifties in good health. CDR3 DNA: TGTGCCAGCAGCTGGAGACTAGCGGGGGGACTGAACACCGGGGAGCTGTTTTTT. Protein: CASSWRLAGGLNTGELFF.